Each of the 13 T cell receptor beta chains below was sequenced from the same sample in a study of blood T cell repertoires in COVID-19. Here immunoSEQ multiplex PCR was the method, and the copy in TCRdb shows in-frame clones only, minus some. The table shows roughly 200,000 clones, with around 80% occurring only once. What was sequenced was peripheral blood. Every receptor here comes from a woman older than 75 with active or convalescent COVID-19.

The V and J genes are TRBV15 and TRBJ1-1, with 8 bases that match TRBD1. The CDR3 is 16 amino acids. With V trimmed by 3 bases and J by 5 bases, 11 bases remained unmatched. CDR1 and CDR2 (germline): LNHNV, YYDKDF (reference sequence). This CDR3 reads CATSRPGGQGKTEAFF. The CDR3, as DNA: TGTGCCACCAGCAGGCCGGGAGGACAGGGAAAGACTGAAGCTTTCTTT.

Only one count was recorded for this clone. The chain carries TRBV18 and TRBJ2-7, with TRBD1 identical over 7 bases. CDR1 and CDR2 from the germline V gene are KGHSH and LQKENI. J gave up 0 bases and V 5 bases, and 4 bases lay outside the gene matches. There are 14 residues in the CDR3. CDR3 sequence reads: CASSKDRNSYEQYF. DNA for the CDR3: TGTGCCAGCTCAAAGGACAGGAACTCCTACGAGCAGTACTTC.

The chain uses TRBV9 and TRBJ2-6, with TRBD2 matching over 12 bases. The CDR3 loop spans 18 amino acids. In germline, CDR1 is SGDLS, CDR2 YYNGEE. The ends lost 3 bases at V and 4 bases at J; junction bases unmatched: 8. The CDR3 region is CASSASGGAGLGANVLTF. The CDR3 DNA sequence: TGTGCCAGCAGCGCTAGCGGGGGGGCCGGGCTCGGGGCCAACGTCCTGACTTTC. The full variable domain, its missing parts supplied by reference TRBV9 and TRBJ2-6, is DSGVTQTPKHLITATGQRVTLRCSPRSGDLSVYWYQQSLDQGLQFLIQYYNGEERAKGNILERFSAQQFPDLHSELNLSSLELGDSALYFCASSASGGAGLGANVLTFGAGSRLTVL.

The V gene is TRBV9, the J gene TRBJ2-7, with 8 bases identical to TRBD2. The CDR3 covers 13 residues. The trim removed 2 bases at V and 6 bases at J, leaving 4 bases unmatched. From germline, CDR1 is SGDLS and CDR2 YYNGEE. CDR3 residues: CASSVGLVFEQYF. For the CDR3, the DNA is TGTGCCAGCAGCGTGGGACTAGTATTCGAGCAGTACTTC.

The chain uses TRBV25-1 and TRBJ1-1, with a weak D call TRBD1 (5 bases). Germline V lookup: CDR1 MGHDK, CDR2 SYGVNS. Trimming took 8 bases from V and 11 from J, leaving 21 bases between them. The CDR3 spans 13 residues. The CDR3 nucleotides are TGTGCCAGCTCGAAGGGACTTCTCCCGTGGGCTTTCTTT. As protein: CASSKGLLPWAFF.

This chain connects TRBV2 to TRBJ2-5, with 7 nucleotides matching TRBD2. In germline, CDR1 is SNHLY, CDR2 FYNNEI. The V gene end was trimmed by 7 bases and the J gene end by 5 bases; junction bases not matched to a gene: 10. The CDR3 totals 14 residues. CDR3 sequence (DNA): TGTGCCAGCATCCCTCCCGGGCGGGGGGAGACCCAGTACTTC. This sequence encodes CASIPPGRGETQYF.

V gene TRBV5-1 combines with J gene TRBJ1-2, with D uncertain. V lost 2 bases to trimming and J lost 4 bases, with 12 bases between them. Germline V lookup: CDR1 SGHRS, CDR2 YFSETQ. This CDR3 comprises 14 residues. Here the CDR3 DNA reads TGCGCCAGCAGCTTTGGACGGGGAGTCTATGGCTACACCTTC. It codes for CASSFGRGVYGYTF.

The V gene is TRBV6-2 or TRBV6-3, the J gene TRBJ2-7, with D uncertain. The CDR3 covers 13 residues. Trimming took off 2 bases at V and 4 bases at J, with 9 bases between the two ends. Germline V gene data show CDR1 as MNHEY and CDR2 as SVGEGT. The CDR3 region has the DNA TGTGCCAGCAGTTACGAACAAACATACGAGCAGTACTTC. Its protein is CASSYEQTYEQYF.

The chain combines TRBV6-2 or TRBV6-3 with TRBJ2-5; 8 nucleotides match TRBD2. The V gene's germline CDR1 is MNHEY and CDR2 SVGEGT. The CDR3 extends over 16 amino acids. Trimming cost V 4 bases and J 6 bases; bases outside gene matches: 13. The CDR3 DNA reads as TGTGCCAGCAGTTCCCAGACAGCGGGGGTTCGCCAGACCCAGTACTTC. It codes for CASSSQTAGVRQTQYF.

The chain recombines TRBV6-5 with TRBJ1-6, with a weak D call TRBD1 (6 bases). CDR3 length equals 14 residues. Between the trimmed V and J ends, which lost 6 bases and 10 bases, there was a span of 16 bases. CDR1 and CDR2 from the germline V gene are MNHEY and SVGAGI. In nucleotides, the CDR3 is TGTGCCAGCAGGGACAGCGGAAGAGGGTCACCCCTCCACTTT. Its translation: CASRDSGRGSPLHF.

The chain employs TRBV7-9 and TRBJ1-2; D might be TRBD1 (5 bases). The CDR3 consists of 12 residues. Trimming took 0 bases from V and 7 from J, leaving 6 bases between them. Germline V gene sequence: CDR1 SEHNR, CDR2 FQNEAQ (reference sequence). The CDR3, as DNA: TGTGCCAGCAGCTTAGCAGGGGCTGGCTACACCTTC. This translates into CASSLAGAGYTF.

The chain joins TRBV3-1 (or the pseudogene TRBV3-2) to TRBJ1-2; no definite D call. Trimming pared 4 bases from V and 8 bases from J, leaving 11 bases between. CDR3 length: 12 residues. CDR1 LGHDT and CDR2 YNNKEL come from the germline V gene (reference sequence). The CDR3 nucleotides are TGTGCCAGCAGCCTCTCGGGGTCGGGCTACACCTTC. Its protein product is CASSLSGSGYTF.

This chain joins TRBV24-1 and TRBJ2-3; D call uncertain. Germline loops: CDR1 KGHDR, CDR2 SFDVKD. Trimming pared 1 base from V and 1 base from J, leaving 5 bases between. This CDR3 spans 14 amino acids. CDR3 DNA sequence: TGTGCCACCAGTGATTTTGGCCGCACAGATACGCAGTATTTT. It encodes CATSDFGRTDTQYF.